Below, 19 T cell receptor beta chains from the same sample are listed, as sequenced in a study of cytomegalovirus exposure and HLA in healthy donors (dated 2017 in TCRdb). Library preparation used the immunoSEQ multiplex PCR assay. The immuneACCESS repertoire file appears here via TCRdb, limited to in-frame rearrangements. These files lack a portion of the clones; in checked studies, under half of the deficit traces to unresolved V genes, and the cause of the others is not known. The sample data list over 110,000 clones, and more than 75% of these were observed just once. The ten largest clones capture just under 9% of the sample. Sequencing was done on a sample of PBMCs. The source of these receptors is a young man in good health and CMV-seropositive.

The V and J genes are TRBV19 and TRBJ2-1, with 10 bases identical to TRBD2. V lost 8 bases, J lost 0 bases, and 4 bases stayed unmatched. The germline V gene encodes CDR1 LNHDA and CDR2 SQIVND (reference sequence). This CDR3 has 15 residues. The CDR3 DNA reads TGTGCCAGTGGACTAGCGGATATCTCCTACAATGAGCAGTTCTTC. It is translated as CASGLADISYNEQFF.

The chain joins TRBV5-1 to TRBJ2-5; 7 bases line up with TRBD1. The V gene's germline CDR1 is SGHRS and CDR2 YFSETQ. CDR3 length: 16 amino acids. V dropped 4 bases and J dropped 5; count of bases not matched to a gene: 14. In DNA form, the CDR3 reads TGCGCCAGCAGCGATCGGTACAGGGGCGGACTGGAGACCCAGTACTTC. Translating it yields CASSDRYRGGLETQYF.

The CDR3 coding sequence is TGTGCCAGCAGCCGCCCGACAGGCACAGATACGCAGTATTTT. This translates into CASSRPTGTDTQYF. The chain links TRBV11-3 to TRBJ2-3, with a possible D match to TRBD1 (5 bases). Trimming removed 5 bases at V and 1 base at J, with 10 bases between. Germline V gene lookup returns CDR1 SGHNT and CDR2 YENEEA. The CDR3 is 14 residues long.

This chain connects TRBV30 to TRBJ2-1; D unclear. Germline-derived CDR1 and CDR2 are GTSNPN and SVGIG (reference sequence). The CDR3 has 12 residues. The germline V and J ends were trimmed by 3 bases and 12 bases, with 15 bases remaining between them. The CDR3 is CAWSGRSFGQFF. The CDR3 nucleotides read TGTGCCTGGAGCGGTCGGAGTTTTGGGCAGTTCTTC.

V gene TRBV2 combines with J gene TRBJ2-1; no firm D call. Germline CDR1 is SNHLY and CDR2 is FYNNEI. V lost 2 bases to trimming and J lost 5 bases, with 7 bases between them. This CDR3 has 13 amino acids. CDR3 sequence reads: CASSEFGDNEQFF. The CDR3 DNA follows: TGTGCCAGCAGTGAATTTGGAGACAATGAGCAGTTCTTC.

The chain employs TRBV7-3 and TRBJ1-2; D ambiguous. Germline V lookup: CDR1 SGHTA, CDR2 FQGTGA. The CDR3 sequence is 13 residues long. V lost 8 bases and J lost 8, with 18 bases in between. As DNA, the CDR3 is TGTGCCAGCCCCCAATTCGAGGGTCGGGGCTACACCTTC. This gives the protein CASPQFEGRGYTF.

The J gene is TRBJ1-1, the V gene TRBV5-1; D is possibly TRBD1 (5 bases). This CDR3 comprises 15 residues. Between the trimmed V and J ends, which lost 0 bases and 1 base, there was a span of 10 bases. The V gene's germline CDR1 is SGHRS and CDR2 YFSETQ. The CDR3 sequence: CASSLVGGTNTEAFF. CDR3 DNA: TGCGCCAGCAGCTTGGTTGGGGGGACGAACACTGAAGCTTTCTTT.

This CDR3 is CASSVAGLGDEQFF. The CDR3 DNA reads as TGTGCCAGCAGTGTAGCGGGGCTTGGGGATGAGCAGTTCTTC. The V gene is TRBV2, the J gene TRBJ2-1, with 8 bases aligning to TRBD2. There are 14 residues in the CDR3. In germline, CDR1 is SNHLY, CDR2 FYNNEI. The V gene end was trimmed by 4 bases and the J gene end by 8 bases; junction bases not matched to a gene: 7.

The chain employs TRBV7-9 and TRBJ2-7; D may be TRBD2 (6 bases). CDR3 length: 16 residues. Germline lookup yields CDR1 SEHNR and CDR2 FQNEAQ (reference sequence). The V end was cut by 7 bases, the J end by 3 bases, with 22 bases between. The CDR3 nucleotides read TGTGCCAGCACCGGAGGGTGGGACTCACGCTTCTACGAGCAGTACTTC. Amino acids: CASTGGWDSRFYEQYF. The full variable domain, with the rest looked up from reference TRBV7-9 and TRBJ2-7, is DTGVSQNPRHKITKRGQNVTFRCDPISEHNRLYWYRQTLGQGPEFLTYFQNEAQLEKSRLLSDRFSAERPKGSFSTLEIQRTEQGDSAMYLCASTGGWDSRFYEQYFGPGTRLTVT.

The chain combines TRBV20-1 with TRBJ1-1; D remains unclear. Germline lookup yields CDR1 DFQATT and CDR2 SNEGSKA (reference sequence). V shed 6 bases and J shed 6 bases, with 11 bases lying between them. The CDR3 totals 11 residues. This CDR3 reads CSAAPGAEAFF. The CDR3 DNA follows: TGCAGTGCCGCACCCGGGGCTGAAGCTTTCTTT.

The CDR3 loop is CASSLRGRYSGNTIYF. Written as DNA, the CDR3 is TGTGCCAGCAGCCTCCGGGGAAGATACTCTGGAAACACCATATATTTT. This chain links TRBV11-3 with TRBJ1-3; D gene unclear. V lost 5 bases and J lost 0, with 14 bases in between. CDR1 and CDR2 from the germline V gene are SGHNT and YENEEA. CDR3 size: 16 residues.

The chain has TRBV11-2 and TRBJ2-1; 9 nucleotides line up with TRBD1. This CDR3 spans 14 amino acids. After removal of 7 bases from V and 6 bases from J, the junction contained 7 bases not matched to a gene. Germline V gene sequence: CDR1 SGHAT, CDR2 FQNNGV. CDR3 region: CASTQGQGINEQFF. Written as DNA, the CDR3 is TGTGCCAGCACCCAAGGACAGGGGATCAATGAGCAGTTCTTC.

The rearrangement joins TRBV19 to TRBJ1-3, with D unresolved. The CDR3 runs 16 residues. CDR1 is LNHDA and CDR2 is SQIVND in the germline V gene (reference sequence). V shed 3 bases and J shed 0 bases, with 12 bases lying between them. The CDR3, as DNA: TGTGCCAGTAGTATCCCTCGAGAGATCTCTGGAAACACCATATATTTT. This translates into CASSIPREISGNTIYF.

The V gene is TRBV7-9, the J gene TRBJ1-1; the match to TRBD1 covers 9 bases. Germline V lookup: CDR1 SEHNR, CDR2 FQNEAQ (reference sequence). This CDR3 is 15 amino acids long. Losses at the gene ends were 4 bases for V and 4 bases for J; bases not matched to a gene: 7. The chain's CDR3 is CASSWDRDGITEAFF. For the CDR3, the DNA is TGTGCCAGCAGCTGGGACAGGGATGGGATCACTGAAGCTTTCTTT.

V gene TRBV18 combines with J gene TRBJ2-7; TRBD1 matches 10 bases. Losses at the gene ends were 5 bases for V and 0 bases for J; bases not matched to a gene: 10. This CDR3 is built from 17 residues. Germline assignment: CDR1 KGHSH and CDR2 LQKENI. This CDR3 reads CASSAGTGARSSYEQYF. The CDR3 coding sequence is TGTGCCAGCTCAGCCGGGACAGGGGCAAGGAGCTCCTACGAGCAGTACTTC.

The table lists this clone with a few counts. The chain joins TRBV18 to TRBJ2-7, with 9 bases that match TRBD1. V gave up 6 bases and J gave up 4 bases; unmatched junction bases: 10. From germline, CDR1 is KGHSH and CDR2 LQKENI. This CDR3 is 15 amino acids long. The CDR3 protein is CASSYGGQGTYEQYF. CDR3 DNA: TGTGCCAGCTCCTACGGGGGACAGGGTACTTACGAGCAGTACTTC.

This chain connects TRBV7-3 to TRBJ2-7, with a possible D match to TRBD2 (6 bases). This CDR3 contains 13 residues. Germline assignment: CDR1 SGHTA and CDR2 FQGTGA. The ends were cut back, 0 bases at V and 5 bases at J, with 8 bases in the middle. The CDR3 region is CASSLTGGDEQYF. As DNA, the CDR3 is TGTGCCAGCAGCTTAACCGGGGGAGACGAGCAGTACTTC.

J is TRBJ2-1 and V is TRBV6-5; TRBD1 matches 8 bases. Germline CDR1 is MNHEY and CDR2 is SVGAGI. The CDR3 sequence is 15 residues long. The junction had 7 bases not matched to a gene; V was cut back by 5 bases and J by 4 bases. CDR3 sequence reads: CASSATRDRYNEQFF. The CDR3 DNA reads as TGTGCCAGCAGTGCAACCCGGGACAGGTACAATGAGCAGTTCTTC.

This clone turned up a few times. The chain carries TRBV19 and TRBJ1-2, with D perhaps TRBD1 (5 bases). The CDR3 has 13 amino acids. Germline V gene data show CDR1 as LNHDA and CDR2 as SQIVND (reference sequence). V lost 4 bases and J 2 bases, leaving 8 bases between the germline ends. The CDR3 DNA follows: TGTGCCAGTAGTACAGGGCCGAACTATGGCTACACCTTC. This codes for CASSTGPNYGYTF.